This TCR beta chain was profiled in a study of blood T cell repertoires in COVID-19. In regard to this clone: Other DNA sequences in this sample translate to the same CDR3.

The germline V and J ends were trimmed by 0 bases and 5 bases, with 8 bases remaining between them. CDR1 SGDLS and CDR2 YYNGEE come from the germline V gene. The CDR3 has 13 amino acids. Generated by immunoSEQ multiplex PCR, the TCRdb table keeps only in-frame clones and is missing some. The sample records about 200,000 clones, 89% being singletons. The clonotype comes from a man aged 40-49 years with acute or convalescent COVID-19. The rearrangement joins TRBV9 to TRBJ2-5; D ambiguous. The sequenced sample consisted of peripheral blood. This CDR3 reads CASSVAPGETQYF. The CDR3 DNA reads as TGTGCCAGCAGCGTAGCTCCCGGGGAGACCCAGTACTTC.